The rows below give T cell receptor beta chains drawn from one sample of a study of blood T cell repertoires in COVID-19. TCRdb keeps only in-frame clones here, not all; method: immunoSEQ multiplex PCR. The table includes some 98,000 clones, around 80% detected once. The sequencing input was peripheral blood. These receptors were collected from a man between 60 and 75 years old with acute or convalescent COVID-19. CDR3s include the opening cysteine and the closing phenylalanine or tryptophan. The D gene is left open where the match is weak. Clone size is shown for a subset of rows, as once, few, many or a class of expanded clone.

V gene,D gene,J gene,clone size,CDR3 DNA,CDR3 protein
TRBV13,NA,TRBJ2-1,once,TGTGCCAGCAGCTTTGGCTCGGGGGTCCCAAACCCCTACAATGAGCAGTTCTTC,CASSFGSGVPNPYNEQFF
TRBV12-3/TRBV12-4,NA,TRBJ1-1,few,TGTGCCAGCAGTACCCACGGGAACACTGAAGCTTTCTTT,CASSTHGNTEAFF
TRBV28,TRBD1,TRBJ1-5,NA,TGTGCCAGCATACCACAGGGGCCCCGCAATCAGCCCCAGCATTTT,CASIPQGPRNQPQHF
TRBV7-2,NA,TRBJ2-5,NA,TGTGCCAGCAGCTTATCTCCGGACAGCTACCAAGAGACCCAGTACTTC,CASSLSPDSYQETQYF
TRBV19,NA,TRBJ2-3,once,TGTGCCAGTAGTGGGGGTCCGGGGGAGTTTCGGACAGATACGCAGTATTTT,CASSGGPGEFRTDTQYF
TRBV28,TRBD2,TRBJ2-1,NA,TGTGCCAGCAGTCCAACTAGCGGGGGTCACAATGAGCAGTTCTTC,CASSPTSGGHNEQFF
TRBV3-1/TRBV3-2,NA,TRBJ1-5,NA,TGTGCCAGCAGCCAAGGACTTAGCAATCAGCCCCAGCATTTT,CASSQGLSNQPQHF
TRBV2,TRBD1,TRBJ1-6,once,TGTGCCAGCAGTGAAAGGAGCAGGGGGGTATTCCACTTT,CASSERSRGVFHF
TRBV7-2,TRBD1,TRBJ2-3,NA,TGTGCCAGCAGCTTTCAACCGGGACAGCCCCAGTATTTT,CASSFQPGQPQYF
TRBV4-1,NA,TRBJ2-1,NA,TGCGCCAGCAGCCAAGTCGGGGGAAGGGGTGGGCCCAATGAGCAGTTCTTC,CASSQVGGRGGPNEQFF
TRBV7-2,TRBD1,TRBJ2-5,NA,TGTGCCAGCAGCCGTAGAGATCAGGGGGCCCTCGGGACCCAGTACTTC,CASSRRDQGALGTQYF
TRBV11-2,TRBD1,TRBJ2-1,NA,TGTGCCAGCAGCTTAACCGGACAGGACGCGTTTGAGCAGTTCTTC,CASSLTGQDAFEQFF
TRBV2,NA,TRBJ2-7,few,TGTGCCAGCAGTGGAACAATCAACGAGCAGTACTTC,CASSGTINEQYF
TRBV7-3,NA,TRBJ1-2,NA,TGTGCCAGCAGCCCGAGCCCGGGGTACGGCTACACCTTC,CASSPSPGYGYTF
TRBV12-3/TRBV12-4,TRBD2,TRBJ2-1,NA,TGTGCCAGCAGCCCCTCCCAGGGAGGGAAGTTCTTC,CASSPSQGGKFF
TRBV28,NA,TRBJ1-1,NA,TGTGCCAGCAGTACCCGACAGTCAGAAGCTTTCTTT,CASSTRQSEAFF
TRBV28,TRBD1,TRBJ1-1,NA,TGTGCCAGCAGTAGCCCAAGGGGGACAGAGAACACTGAAGCTTTCTTT,CASSSPRGTENTEAFF
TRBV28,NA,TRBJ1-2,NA,TGTGCCAGCAGACCCGCCCCAGGGTACCCCAACTATGGCTACACCTTC,CASRPAPGYPNYGYTF
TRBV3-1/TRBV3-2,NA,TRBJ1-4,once,TGTGCCAGCAGACATAGAGGGGAGGGTGAAAAACTGTTTTTT,CASRHRGEGEKLFF
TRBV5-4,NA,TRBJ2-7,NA,TGTGCCAGCAGCTCCTTGGGGGGAGGTTACGAGCAGTACTTC,CASSSLGGGYEQYF
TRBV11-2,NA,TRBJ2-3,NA,TGTGCCAGCAGCTTAGTGCCTAGCAAAGATACGCAGTATTTT,CASSLVPSKDTQYF
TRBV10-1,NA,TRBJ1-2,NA,TGCGCCAGCCCACGGAAGGATGGGCTGTCTGACGGCCGTAACTATGGCTACACCTTC,CASPRKDGLSDGRNYGYTF
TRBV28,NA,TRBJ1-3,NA,TGTGCCAGCAGTTTCTCGGATCGGGATAACACCATATATTTT,CASSFSDRDNTIYF
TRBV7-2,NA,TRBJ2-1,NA,TGTGCCAGCAGCTTAACGCGGGTCCACGGCGGTGAGCAGTTCTTC,CASSLTRVHGGEQFF
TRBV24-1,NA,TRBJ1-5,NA,TGTGCCACCAGTGACCCAACAGGGATCCAGCCCCAGCATTTT,CATSDPTGIQPQHF
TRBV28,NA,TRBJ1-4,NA,TGTGCCAGCAGTTTATTCCGTTTTGGGCGGACAGCCAATGAAAAACTGTTTTTT,CASSLFRFGRTANEKLFF
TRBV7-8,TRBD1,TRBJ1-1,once,TGTGCCAGCAGCTCTACGGGACAGAACCTTGGTGAAGCTTTCTTT,CASSSTGQNLGEAFF
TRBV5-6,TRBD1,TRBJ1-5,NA,TGTGCCAGCAAATCTCAGGGGGCCTCCAATCAGCCCCAGCATTTT,CASKSQGASNQPQHF
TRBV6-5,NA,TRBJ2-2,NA,TGTGCCAGCCGGCGGGACCCGAACACCGGGGAGCTGTTTTTT,CASRRDPNTGELFF
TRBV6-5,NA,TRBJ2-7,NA,TGTGCCAGCAGTTACTCGAATGGCCCTTCCTACGAGCAGTACTTC,CASSYSNGPSYEQYF
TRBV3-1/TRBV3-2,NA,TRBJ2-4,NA,TGTGCCAGCAGCCTCTTTCAGGGAAACATTCAGTACTTC,CASSLFQGNIQYF
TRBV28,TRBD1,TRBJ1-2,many,TGTGCCAGCAGCCAACAGGGGGCGAGGGGCTACACCTTC,CASSQQGARGYTF
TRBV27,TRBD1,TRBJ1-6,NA,TGTGCCAGCACCCGCGGACAGGGGAGGGATTCACCCCTCCACTTT,CASTRGQGRDSPLHF
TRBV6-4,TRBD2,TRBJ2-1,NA,TGTGCCAGCAGTGACACTAGCGGGTTCTACAATGAGCAGTTCTTC,CASSDTSGFYNEQFF
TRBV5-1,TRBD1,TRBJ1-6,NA,TGCGCCAGCAGCCCGAGGGCAGGGGGAAATTCACCCCTCCACTTT,CASSPRAGGNSPLHF
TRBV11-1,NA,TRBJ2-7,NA,TGTGCCAGCAGCTTCCCCGGGTCCTACGAGCAGTACTTC,CASSFPGSYEQYF
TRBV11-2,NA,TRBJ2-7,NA,TGTGCCAGCAGCTCTTCCCTCCTTTACGAGCAGTACTTC,CASSSSLLYEQYF
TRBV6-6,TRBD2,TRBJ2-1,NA,TGTGCCAGCAGTCTAGCGGGGGGGCCTTTTGTCCCCAATGAGCAGTTCTTC,CASSLAGGPFVPNEQFF
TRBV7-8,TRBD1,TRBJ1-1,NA,TGTGCCAGCAGCTACGGACAGGGAAGTAACACTGAAGCTTTCTTT,CASSYGQGSNTEAFF
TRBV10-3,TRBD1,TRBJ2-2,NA,TGTGCCATCAGTGAGTCCGGGACAGGGAAGAACACCGGGGAGCTGTTTTTT,CAISESGTGKNTGELFF
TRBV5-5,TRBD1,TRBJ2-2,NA,TGTGCCAGCAGCTTGGCACCACAGGGGGCGGACGGGGAGCTGTTTTTT,CASSLAPQGADGELFF
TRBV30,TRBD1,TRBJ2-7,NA,TGTGCCTGGGCTCGGGACAGCCGCTACGAGCAGTACTTC,CAWARDSRYEQYF
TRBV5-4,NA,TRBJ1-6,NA,TGTGCCAGCAGCTGGAAAACAGGCAACCCCTCACCCCTCCACTTT,CASSWKTGNPSPLHF
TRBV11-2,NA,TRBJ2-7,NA,TGTGCCAGCAGCCCCCGAACCGGGAGCTCCTACGAGCAGTACTTC,CASSPRTGSSYEQYF
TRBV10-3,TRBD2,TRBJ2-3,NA,TGTGCCATCAGAAGGACTAGCGGGGGGGCCACAGATACGCAGTATTTT,CAIRRTSGGATDTQYF
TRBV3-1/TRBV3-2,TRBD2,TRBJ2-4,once,TGTGCCAGCAGCACTCAATTGACTAGCGGCCCAGGGGTTCAGTACTTC,CASSTQLTSGPGVQYF
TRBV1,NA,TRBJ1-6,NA,TGCACCAGCAGCCCGATAAACCGACAGAGCCCCAGCTCCTATAATTCACCCCTCCACTTT,CTSSPINRQSPSSYNSPLHF
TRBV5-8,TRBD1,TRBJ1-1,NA,TGTGCCAGCAGCCCCTCCCCGGGGACAGGGGGGTCGCGCACTGAAGCTTTCTTT,CASSPSPGTGGSRTEAFF
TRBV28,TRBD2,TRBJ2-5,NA,TGTGCCAGCAGTTTAGCGGGAGTAGCGGGGGGGAAAGAGACCCAGTACTTC,CASSLAGVAGGKETQYF
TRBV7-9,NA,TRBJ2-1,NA,TGTGCCAGCACCCCCGTCCACGCCCCCAGGAATGAGCAGTTCTTC,CASTPVHAPRNEQFF
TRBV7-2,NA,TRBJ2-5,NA,TGTGCCAGCACCGTGAGGGGGGGAGAGACCCAGTACTTC,CASTVRGGETQYF
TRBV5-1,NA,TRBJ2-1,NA,TGCGCCAGCAGCCCGGACAGCGCGAGCTACAATGAGCAGTTCTTC,CASSPDSASYNEQFF
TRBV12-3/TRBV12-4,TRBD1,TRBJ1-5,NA,TGTGCCAGCAGTTCCACAGGGGTCCAGCCCCAGCATTTT,CASSSTGVQPQHF
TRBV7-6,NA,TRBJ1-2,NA,TGTGCCAGCAGCTTAGGAGGACAGACCTATGGCTACACCTTC,CASSLGGQTYGYTF